The present entry profiles one TCR beta chain with its context. As yet, its antigen is unknown. This sample was included in a study of cytomegalovirus exposure and HLA in healthy donors. Study-level information: An analysis done earlier identified about 100 million unique TCR beta sequences from 150 million to 200 million T cells.

Researchers ran the PCR with 60 Vbeta and 13 Jbeta primers. TCRdb's table, derived via immunoSEQ multiplex PCR, lists solely in-frame clones and lacks some. The top ten clones hold roughly 1.3% of a sample with fewer than 250,000 clones, about 90% of them seen once. Findings and limits, study-wide: Later analysis identified a missense DCLRE1C variant that was linked to TCR beta V- and J-gene trimming. There were several of the most significant clusters that appeared linked to common viral pathogens in a later analysis. Earlier findings revealed that most TCR beta V segments proved productive either about 87% or about 30% of the time.

V was trimmed by 5 bases and J by 2 bases, leaving 13 bases between them. Germline V gene sequence: CDR1 SGHAT, CDR2 FQNNGV. CDR3 size: 15 residues. The TCR was taken from a man younger than 45 in good health and CMV-seronegative. Material: PBMCs. The V gene is TRBV11-2, the J gene TRBJ2-1, with D tentatively TRBD2 (6 bases). This CDR3 is CASSPVSGPYNEQFF. CDR3 coding DNA: TGTGCCAGCAGCCCGGTTAGCGGACCCTACAATGAGCAGTTCTTC.